The 12 T cell receptor beta chains below were found in one sample sequenced in a study of T cell responses to AZD1222 COVID-19 vaccine. The repertoire was sequenced with immunoSEQ multiplex PCR; TCRdb's copy has only in-frame clones and lacks some. The table lists around 150,000 clones, about 90% of them singletons, with about 2% in the top ten. The starting material was peripheral blood, obtained on day 0 of AZD1222 vaccination. The origin of the receptors is an adult in good health.

The rearrangement links TRBV27 to TRBJ2-5, with TRBD2 as a possible D gene (5 bases). This CDR3 comprises 16 residues. Germline loops: CDR1 MNHEY, CDR2 SMNVEV (reference sequence). V was trimmed by 0 bases and J by 7 bases, leaving 18 bases between them. The CDR3 protein is CASSLSILTGSGTQYF. The DNA of the CDR3 is TGTGCCAGCAGTTTATCGATATTGACGGGGAGCGGGACCCAGTACTTC.

Only one count was recorded for this clone. The genes are TRBV9 and TRBJ2-6; TRBD1 agrees at 10 bases. The V segment lost 1 base and the J segment 0 bases; nucleotides outside the gene matches: 10. This CDR3 region has 20 residues. Germline V lookup: CDR1 SGDLS, CDR2 YYNGEE. The CDR3 DNA reads as TGTGCCAGCAGCGTACCCAAGACAGGGGGCGCGTCCTCTGGGGCCAACGTCCTGACTTTC. It specifies CASSVPKTGGASSGANVLTF.

This clone occurred a few times. J is TRBJ2-3 and V is TRBV19; perhaps TRBD2 as D (5 bases). CDR3 length equals 12 residues. The ends were cut back, 10 bases at V and 7 bases at J, with 15 bases in the middle. The germline gives CDR1 LNHDA, CDR2 SQIVND (reference sequence). In DNA, the CDR3 is TGTGCCACCCAGATGAGGGCGAATACGCAGTATTTT. Protein sequence: CATQMRANTQYF.

V and J are TRBV29-1 and TRBJ2-1; 10 bases fit TRBD2. Germline V gene sequence: CDR1 SQVTM, CDR2 ANQGSEA. The CDR3 length is 13 residues. V lost 4 bases, J lost 5 bases, and 2 bases stayed unmatched. The CDR3 region has the DNA TGCAGCGTTGGCAGCGGGAGGGACAATGAGCAGTTCTTC. It yields the protein CSVGSGRDNEQFF.

The chain couples TRBV28 to TRBJ2-3; 10 bases fit TRBD2. The germline gives CDR1 MDHEN, CDR2 SYDVKM. The CDR3 runs 17 residues. Losses at the gene ends were 5 bases for V and 2 bases for J; bases not matched to a gene: 10. In DNA, the CDR3 is TGTGCCAGCAGTGCCCTTCCTAGCGGGAGCCCCACAGATACGCAGTATTTT. Translated, it gives CASSALPSGSPTDTQYF. The full variable domain, its missing parts supplied by reference TRBV28 and TRBJ2-3, is DVKVTQSSRYLVKRTGEKVFLECVQDMDHENMFWYRQDPGLGLRLIYFSYDVKMKEKGDIPEGYSVSREKKERFSLILESASTNQTSMYLCASSALPSGSPTDTQYFGPGTRLTVL.

This chain connects TRBV5-6 to TRBJ1-1; 10 positions agree with TRBD1. Trimming took 4 bases from V and 2 from J; bases not matched to a gene: 8. The CDR3 has 16 residues. In germline, CDR1 is SGHDT, CDR2 YYEEEE. As DNA, the CDR3 is TGTGCCAGCAGCCGTCCCGGGACAGGGGAAAACACTGAAGCTTTCTTT. Protein: CASSRPGTGENTEAFF. Full variable domain (rest looked up from reference TRBV5-6 and TRBJ1-1): DAGVTQSPTHLIKTRGQQVTLRCSPKSGHDTVSWYQQALGQGPQFIFQYYEEEERQRGNFPDRFSGHQFPNYSSELNVNALLLGDSALYLCASSRPGTGENTEAFFGQGTRLTVV.

This clone was detected only a few times. The chain employs TRBV7-2 and TRBJ1-5; tentatively, D is TRBD1 (6 bases). The V and J ends lost 0 bases and 3 bases respectively, with 9 bases between them. Germline V gene data show CDR1 as SGHTA and CDR2 as FQGNSA. This CDR3 has 15 residues. CDR3 in DNA: TGTGCCAGCAGCTTAGCGGGGGCGGACAATCAGCCCCAGCATTTT. This translates into CASSLAGADNQPQHF.

The V and J genes are TRBV9 and TRBJ2-7; perhaps D is TRBD1 or TRBD2 (5 bases each). The V end lost 3 bases, the J end lost 4 bases, and 14 bases lay between the germline ends. Germline V gene sequence: CDR1 SGDLS, CDR2 YYNGEE. The CDR3 extends over 14 amino acids. CDR3 DNA: TGTGCCAGCAGCGCCGGGACCACATTTTACGAGCAGTACTTC. Translation: CASSAGTTFYEQYF.

This sequence joins TRBV24-1 and TRBJ1-4; 7 bases agree with TRBD1. Per the germline V gene, CDR1 is KGHDR and CDR2 is SFDVKD. The CDR3 contains 19 residues. Trimming removed 7 bases from V and 1 base from J; junction bases left unmatched: 17. In DNA form, the CDR3 reads TGTGCCACCAGGGTGGGGACAGAACAATATCTAATAACTAATGAAAAACTGTTTTTT. It is translated as CATRVGTEQYLITNEKLFF.

In this sample, this clone turned up once. This rearrangement joins TRBV4-2 to TRBJ2-7; D not resolved. Germline lookup yields CDR1 LGHNA and CDR2 YNFKEQ. This CDR3 comprises 12 residues. V shed 1 base and J shed 5 bases, with 6 bases lying between them. The CDR3 DNA follows: TGTGCCAGCAGCCAAGGTCTAAACGAGCAGTACTTC. Its protein product is CASSQGLNEQYF.

The V and J genes are TRBV5-6 and TRBJ2-1, with 10 bases identical to TRBD1. The CDR3 runs 15 residues. The junction had 6 bases not matched to a gene; V was cut back by 4 bases and J by 5 bases. Germline V gene sequence: CDR1 SGHDT, CDR2 YYEEEE. The CDR3 region is CASSPDRGLNNEQFF. CDR3 in DNA: TGTGCCAGCAGCCCTGACAGGGGGCTCAACAATGAGCAGTTCTTC.

The chain combines TRBV3-1 (or the pseudogene TRBV3-2) with TRBJ2-3, with 8 bases that match TRBD1. Germline loops: CDR1 LGHDT, CDR2 YNNKEL (reference sequence). The CDR3 loop spans 15 amino acids. Unmatched junction bases numbered 7, after V lost 4 bases and J lost 4 bases. In DNA, the CDR3 is TGTGCCAGCAGCCTGGGGACAGGAGGCGCAGATACGCAGTATTTT. This codes for CASSLGTGGADTQYF.